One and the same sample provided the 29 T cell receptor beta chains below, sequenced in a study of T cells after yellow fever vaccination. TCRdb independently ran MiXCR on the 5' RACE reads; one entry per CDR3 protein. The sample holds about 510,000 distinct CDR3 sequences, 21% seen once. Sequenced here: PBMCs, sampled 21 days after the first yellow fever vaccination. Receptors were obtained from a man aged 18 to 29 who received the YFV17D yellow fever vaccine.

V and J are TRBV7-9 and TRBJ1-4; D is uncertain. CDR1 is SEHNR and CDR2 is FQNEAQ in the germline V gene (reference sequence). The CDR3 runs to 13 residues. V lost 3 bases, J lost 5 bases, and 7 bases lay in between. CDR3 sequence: CASSFLQNEKLFF. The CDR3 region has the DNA TGTGCCAGCAGCTTTCTACAGAATGAAAAACTGTTTTTT.

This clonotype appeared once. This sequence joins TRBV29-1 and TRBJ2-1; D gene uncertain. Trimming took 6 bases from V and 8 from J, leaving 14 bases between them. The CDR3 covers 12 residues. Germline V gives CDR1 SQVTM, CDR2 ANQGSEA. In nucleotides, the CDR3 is TGCAGCGTAAAGTATGGATGGTATGAGCAGTTCTTC. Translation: CSVKYGWYEQFF.

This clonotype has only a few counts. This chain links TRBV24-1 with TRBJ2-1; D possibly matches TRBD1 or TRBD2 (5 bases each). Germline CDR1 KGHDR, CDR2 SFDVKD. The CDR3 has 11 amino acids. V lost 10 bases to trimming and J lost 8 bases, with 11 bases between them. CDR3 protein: CATGGVYEQFF. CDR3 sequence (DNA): TGTGCCACTGGGGGAGTGTATGAGCAGTTCTTC.

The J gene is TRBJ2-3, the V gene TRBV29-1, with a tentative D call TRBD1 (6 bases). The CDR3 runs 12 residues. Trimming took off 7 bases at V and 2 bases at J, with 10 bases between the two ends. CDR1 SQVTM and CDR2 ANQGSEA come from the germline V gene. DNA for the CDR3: TGCAGCGCCCGGACAGACACAGATACGCAGTATTTT. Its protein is CSARTDTDTQYF.

CDR3 in DNA: TGTGCCAGCAGTTGTCACCTTCTGGTGGGGTACTATGGCTACACCTTC. Translation gives CASSCHLLVGYYGYTF. This sequence joins TRBV6-2 or TRBV6-3 and TRBJ1-2; D gene unclear. Trimming pared 4 bases from V and 3 bases from J, leaving 18 bases between. Germline CDR1 is MNHEY and CDR2 is SVGEGT. The CDR3 is 16 residues long.

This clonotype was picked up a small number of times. Here the CDR3 reads CASSGLAGPQETQYF. The CDR3, as DNA: TGTGCCAGCAGTGGACTAGCGGGGCCTCAAGAGACCCAGTACTTC. The rearrangement uses TRBV6-1 and TRBJ2-5; 11 bases line up with TRBD2. The CDR3 runs 15 residues. With V trimmed by 4 bases and J by 2 bases, 3 bases remained unmatched. The germline V gene has CDR1 MNHNS and CDR2 SASEGT.

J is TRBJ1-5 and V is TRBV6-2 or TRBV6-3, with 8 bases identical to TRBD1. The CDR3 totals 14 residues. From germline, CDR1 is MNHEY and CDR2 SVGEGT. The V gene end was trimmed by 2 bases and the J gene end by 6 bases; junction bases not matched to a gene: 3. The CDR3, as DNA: TGTGCCAGCAGTTACGCAGGGGGCGGTCAGCCCCAGCATTTT. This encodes CASSYAGGGQPQHF.

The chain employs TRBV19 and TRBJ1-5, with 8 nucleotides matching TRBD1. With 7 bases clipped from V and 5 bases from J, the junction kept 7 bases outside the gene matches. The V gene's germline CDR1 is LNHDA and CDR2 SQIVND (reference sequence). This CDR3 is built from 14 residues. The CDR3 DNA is TGTGCCAGTACCTCGACAGGGGAACATCAGCCCCAGCATTTT. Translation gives CASTSTGEHQPQHF.

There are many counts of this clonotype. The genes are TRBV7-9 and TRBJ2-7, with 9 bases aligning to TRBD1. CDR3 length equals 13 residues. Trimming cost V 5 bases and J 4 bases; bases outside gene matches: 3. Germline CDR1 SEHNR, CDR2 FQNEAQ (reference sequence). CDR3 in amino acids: CASSPGTGYEQYV. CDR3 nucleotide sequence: TGTGCCAGCAGCCCCGGGACAGGGTACGAGCAGTACGTC.

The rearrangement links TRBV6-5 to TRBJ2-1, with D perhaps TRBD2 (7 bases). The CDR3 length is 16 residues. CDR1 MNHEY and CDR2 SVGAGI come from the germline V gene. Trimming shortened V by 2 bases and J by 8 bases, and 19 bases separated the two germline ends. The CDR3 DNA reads TGTGCCAGCAGTTACCCTTGGGGGGGGGCTAAATATGAGCAGTTCTTC. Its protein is CASSYPWGGAKYEQFF.

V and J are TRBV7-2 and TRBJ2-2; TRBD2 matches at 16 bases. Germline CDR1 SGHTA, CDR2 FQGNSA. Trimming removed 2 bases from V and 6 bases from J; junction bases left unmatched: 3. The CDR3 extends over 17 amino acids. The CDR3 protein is CASSLTGLAGGAGELFF. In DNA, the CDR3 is TGTGCCAGCAGCTTAACGGGACTAGCGGGGGGGGCCGGGGAGCTGTTTTTT.

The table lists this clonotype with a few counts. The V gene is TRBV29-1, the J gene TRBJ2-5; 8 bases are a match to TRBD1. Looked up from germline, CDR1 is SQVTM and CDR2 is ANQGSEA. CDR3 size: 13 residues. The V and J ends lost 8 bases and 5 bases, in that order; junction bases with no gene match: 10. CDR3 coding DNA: TGCAGCACGGACCAGGGGGCGCGGGAGACCCAGTACTTC. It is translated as CSTDQGARETQYF. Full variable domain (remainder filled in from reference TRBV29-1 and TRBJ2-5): SAVISQKPSRDICQRGTSLTIQCQVDSQVTMMFWYRQQPGQSLTLIATANQGSEATYESGFVIDKFPISRPNLTFSTLTVSNMSPEDSSIYLCSTDQGARETQYFGPGTRLLVL.

The CDR3 coding sequence is TGTGCCAGCAGCCAAGGAGGGGGTAAGGGCTCCTACGAGCAGTACTTC. It yields the protein CASSQGGGKGSYEQYF. This rearrangement joins TRBV3-1 to TRBJ2-7; maybe TRBD1 (6 bases). Per germline, CDR1 LGHDT and CDR2 YNNKEL (reference sequence). V gave up 1 base and J gave up 0 bases, with 13 bases separating them. The CDR3 sequence is 16 residues long.

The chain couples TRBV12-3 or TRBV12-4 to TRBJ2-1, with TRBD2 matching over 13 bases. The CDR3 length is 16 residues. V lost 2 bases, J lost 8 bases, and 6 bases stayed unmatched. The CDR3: CASSLTSGGAIDEQFF. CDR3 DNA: TGTGCCAGCAGTTTAACTAGCGGGGGGGCCATCGATGAGCAGTTCTTC.

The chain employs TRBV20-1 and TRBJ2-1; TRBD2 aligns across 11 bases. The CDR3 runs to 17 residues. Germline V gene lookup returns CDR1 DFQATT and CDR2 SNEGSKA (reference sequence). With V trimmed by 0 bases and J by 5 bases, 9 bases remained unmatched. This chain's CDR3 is CSARDRLAGGGHNEQFF. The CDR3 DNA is TGCAGTGCTAGAGATCGGCTAGCGGGGGGCGGGCACAATGAGCAGTTCTTC.

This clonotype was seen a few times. CDR3 sequence (DNA): TGTGCCAGCGGGCCGGGGGCCCTCTTTTATGGCTACACCTTC. Protein: CASGPGALFYGYTF. The chain combines TRBV27 with TRBJ1-2; weak D call: TRBD1 (6 bases). Germline assignment: CDR1 MNHEY and CDR2 SMNVEV (reference sequence). With 8 bases removed from V and 5 bases from J, the gap between germline ends came to 18 bases. The CDR3 contains 14 residues.

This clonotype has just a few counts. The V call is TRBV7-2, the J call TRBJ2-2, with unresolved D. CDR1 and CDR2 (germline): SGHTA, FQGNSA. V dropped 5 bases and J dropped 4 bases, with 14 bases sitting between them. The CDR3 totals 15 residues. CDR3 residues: CASSPGYYSTGELFF. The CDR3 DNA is TGTGCCAGCAGCCCAGGATACTATTCCACCGGGGAGCTGTTTTTT.

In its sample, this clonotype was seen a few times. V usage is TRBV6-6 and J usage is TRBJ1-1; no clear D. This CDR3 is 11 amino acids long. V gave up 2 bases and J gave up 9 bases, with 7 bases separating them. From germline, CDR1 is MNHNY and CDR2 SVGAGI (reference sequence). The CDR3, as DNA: TGTGCCAGCAGTTACGAGGAGCAAGCTTTCTTT. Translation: CASSYEEQAFF.

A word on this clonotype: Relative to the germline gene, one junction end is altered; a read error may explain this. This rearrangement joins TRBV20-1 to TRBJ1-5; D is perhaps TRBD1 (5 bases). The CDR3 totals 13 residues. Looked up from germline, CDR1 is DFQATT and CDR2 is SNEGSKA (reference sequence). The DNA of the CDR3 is TGCAGTGGTATCGGGGGGAGCAAGCAGCCCCAGCATTTT. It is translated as CSGIGGSKQPQHF.

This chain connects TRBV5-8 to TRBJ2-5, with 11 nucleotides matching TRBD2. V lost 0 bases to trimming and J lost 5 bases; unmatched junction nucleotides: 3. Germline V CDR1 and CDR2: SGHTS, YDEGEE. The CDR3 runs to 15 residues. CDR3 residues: CASSLGGLAVETQYF. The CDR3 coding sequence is TGTGCCAGCAGCTTGGGGGGACTAGCGGTGGAGACCCAGTACTTC. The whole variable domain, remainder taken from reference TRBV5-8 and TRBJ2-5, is EAGVTQSPTHLIKTRGQQATLRCSPISGHTSVYWYQQALGLGLQFLLWYDEGEERNRGNFPPRFSGRQFPNYSSELNVNALELEDSALYLCASSLGGLAVETQYFGPGTRLLVL.

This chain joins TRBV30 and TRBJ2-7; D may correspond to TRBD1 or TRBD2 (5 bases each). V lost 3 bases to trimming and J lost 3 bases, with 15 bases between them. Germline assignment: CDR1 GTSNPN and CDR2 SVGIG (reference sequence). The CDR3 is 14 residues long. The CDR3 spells CAWRGVDNYYEQYF. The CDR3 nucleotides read TGTGCCTGGAGGGGAGTGGACAACTACTACGAGCAGTACTTC.

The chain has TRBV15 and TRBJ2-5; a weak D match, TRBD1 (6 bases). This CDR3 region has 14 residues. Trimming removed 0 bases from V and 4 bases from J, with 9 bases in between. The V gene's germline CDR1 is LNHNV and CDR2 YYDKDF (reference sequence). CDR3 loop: CATSRDTGLETQYF. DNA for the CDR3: TGTGCCACCAGCAGAGATACAGGGTTAGAGACCCAGTACTTC.

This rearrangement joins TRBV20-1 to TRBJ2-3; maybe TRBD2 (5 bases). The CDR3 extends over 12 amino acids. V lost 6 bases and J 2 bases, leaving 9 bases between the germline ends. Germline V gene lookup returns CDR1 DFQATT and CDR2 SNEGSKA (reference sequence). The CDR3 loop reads CSARSVTDTQYF. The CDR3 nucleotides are TGCAGTGCCCGTAGCGTCACAGATACGCAGTATTTT.

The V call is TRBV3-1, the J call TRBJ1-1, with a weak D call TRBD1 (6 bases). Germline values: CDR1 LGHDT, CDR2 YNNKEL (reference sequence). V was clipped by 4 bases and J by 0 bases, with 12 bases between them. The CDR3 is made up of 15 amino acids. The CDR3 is CASSRRGDMNTEAFF. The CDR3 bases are TGTGCCAGCAGCCGCCGAGGGGACATGAACACTGAAGCTTTCTTT.

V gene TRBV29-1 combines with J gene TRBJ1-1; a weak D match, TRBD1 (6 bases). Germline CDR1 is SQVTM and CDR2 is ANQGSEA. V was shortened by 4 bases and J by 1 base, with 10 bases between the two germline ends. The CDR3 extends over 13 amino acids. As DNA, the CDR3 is TGCAGCGTTGCCCCGGGACAGAACACTGAAGCTTTCTTT. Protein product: CSVAPGQNTEAFF.

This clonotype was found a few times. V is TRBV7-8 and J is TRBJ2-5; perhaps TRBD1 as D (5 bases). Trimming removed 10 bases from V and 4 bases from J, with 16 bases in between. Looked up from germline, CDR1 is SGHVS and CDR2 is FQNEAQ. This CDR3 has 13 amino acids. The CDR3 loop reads CATFLGVGETQYF. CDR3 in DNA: TGTGCCACCTTCTTAGGGGTTGGAGAGACCCAGTACTTC.

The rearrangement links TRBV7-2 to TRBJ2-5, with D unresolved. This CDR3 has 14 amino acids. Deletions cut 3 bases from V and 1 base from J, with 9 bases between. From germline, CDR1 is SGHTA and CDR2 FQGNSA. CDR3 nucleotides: TGTGCCAGCAGCTTTCTGCGCCCCCAAGAGACCCAGTACTTC. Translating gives CASSFLRPQETQYF.

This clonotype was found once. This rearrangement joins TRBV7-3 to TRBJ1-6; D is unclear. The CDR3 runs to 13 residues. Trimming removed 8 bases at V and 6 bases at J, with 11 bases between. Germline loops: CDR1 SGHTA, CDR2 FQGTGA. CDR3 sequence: CASSRGINSPLHF. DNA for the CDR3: TGTGCCAGCTCTAGAGGGATTAATTCACCCCTCCACTTT.

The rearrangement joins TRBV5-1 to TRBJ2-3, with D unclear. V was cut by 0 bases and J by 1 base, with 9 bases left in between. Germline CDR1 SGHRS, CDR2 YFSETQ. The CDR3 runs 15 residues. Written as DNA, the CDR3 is TGCGCCAGCAGCTTGGAGGGTCACGGCACAGATACGCAGTATTTT. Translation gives CASSLEGHGTDTQYF.